Listed here are 14 T cell receptor beta chains from one sample, sequenced in a study of blood T cells in healthy people across ages (dated by TCRdb to the mid-2010s). Libraries were prepared through 5' RACE. Sequencing was performed on an Illumina HiSeq 2500. The second PCR ran for roughly 6 to 11 cycles and used a J-beta primer mix along with a sample-barcoded 5' primer. Through fastp at Q25 and MiXCR, TCRdb rebuilt clones from the public reads, retaining in-frame beta chains. Rows are combined by CDR3 protein, so each entry shows the most common genes and DNA. The sample profile shows over 500,000 distinct CDR3 sequences; about 29% of them were found once. The ten largest clones add up to 3% to 4.5% of the sample. This sample also appeared in a second study, on T cells of mothers and their children.

The sequenced sample was blood. The origin of the receptors is a boy between 2 and 10 years old in good health.

This clonotype came up a few times. The V gene is TRBV2, the J gene TRBJ2-3; D unresolved. Germline V gene data show CDR1 as SNHLY and CDR2 as FYNNEI. This CDR3 comprises 13 residues. Trimming left V 7 bases short and J 0 bases short, with 8 bases between. Here the CDR3 DNA reads TGTGCCAGCAATGACGGCAGCACAGATACGCAGTATTTT. It specifies CASNDGSTDTQYF.

This clonotype appeared a few times. This chain connects TRBV2 to TRBJ1-1; D unclear. CDR3 size: 17 residues. V dropped 6 bases and J dropped 3 bases, with 23 bases sitting between them. CDR1 is SNHLY and CDR2 is FYNNEI in the germline V gene. The CDR3 protein is CASSQPRSTRWHTEAFF. CDR3 in DNA: TGTGCCAGCAGCCAACCCCGATCGACCCGCTGGCACACTGAAGCTTTCTTT.

The chain is built from TRBV20-1 and TRBJ2-5; tentatively, D is TRBD1 or TRBD2 (5 bases each). Germline V gene data show CDR1 as DFQATT and CDR2 as SNEGSKA (reference sequence). V was pared by 0 bases and J by 1 base, with 6 bases between. The CDR3 is 13 residues long. The CDR3 coding sequence is TGCAGTGCTAGAGATGGGACCCAAGAGACCCAGTACTTC. Translated: CSARDGTQETQYF.

A few counts support this clonotype. The chain links TRBV5-6 to TRBJ2-5; 7 positions match TRBD1. Losses at the gene ends were 4 bases for V and 1 base for J; bases not matched to a gene: 4. The germline V gene has CDR1 SGHDT and CDR2 YYEEEE. The CDR3 is 14 residues long. The CDR3 nucleotides are TGTGCCAGCAGCAAGGACAGGAGCCAAGAGACCCAGTACTTC. Protein sequence: CASSKDRSQETQYF.

The genes are TRBV7-2 and TRBJ2-3; 11 positions agree with TRBD1. The CDR3 is 15 residues long. Germline V gene sequence: CDR1 SGHTA, CDR2 FQGNSA. V lost 6 bases to trimming and J lost 6 bases; unmatched junction nucleotides: 8. CDR3 sequence reads: CASRRDRGIWDTQYF. The CDR3 region has the DNA TGTGCCAGCAGACGGGACAGGGGGATTTGGGATACGCAGTATTTT.

The chain employs TRBV11-2 and TRBJ2-7, with D possibly being TRBD1 (6 bases). The V and J ends lost 2 bases and 2 bases respectively, with 10 bases between them. The CDR3 length is 14 residues. The germline gives CDR1 SGHAT, CDR2 FQNNGV. CDR3 sequence reads: CASSLTWDTYEQYF. The CDR3 bases are TGTGCCAGCAGCTTAACATGGGACACCTACGAGCAGTACTTC.

About this clonotype: The germline gene is not matched at one end of the junction; a read error may be the cause. J is TRBJ2-1 and V is TRBV5-1; the D is unclear. Germline-derived CDR1 and CDR2 are SGHRS and YFSETQ. The CDR3 loop spans 13 amino acids. As DNA, the CDR3 is TGCGCCAGCACCTCAGATTCCCACAATGAGCAGCTCTTC. It is translated as CASTSDSHNEQLF.

The chain links TRBV7-9 to TRBJ2-1; D is perhaps TRBD1 (6 bases). Germline-derived CDR1 and CDR2 are SEHNR and FQNEAQ (reference sequence). Trimming left V 1 base short and J 4 bases short, with 8 bases between. The CDR3 runs to 14 residues. Here the CDR3 reads CASSLGDIYNEQFF. CDR3 nucleotide sequence: TGTGCCAGCAGCTTAGGGGACATATACAATGAGCAGTTCTTC. Combining the CDR3 with reference TRBV7-9 and TRBJ2-1 gives the whole variable domain DTGVSQNPRHKITKRGQNVTFRCDPISEHNRLYWYRQTLGQGPEFLTYFQNEAQLEKSRLLSDRFSAERPKGSFSTLEIQRTEQGDSAMYLCASSLGDIYNEQFFGPGTRLTVL.

This clonotype came up a few times. This chain uses TRBV27 with TRBJ2-1; 11 bases match TRBD1. The CDR3 is 14 residues long. The germline V gene has CDR1 MNHEY and CDR2 SMNVEV (reference sequence). The V and J ends lost 6 bases and 3 bases, in that order; junction bases with no gene match: 1. The CDR3 nucleotides read TGTGCCAGCAGGGGGACAGGGGGCTACAATGAGCAGTTCTTC. Translated: CASRGTGGYNEQFF.

The CDR3 sequence is CASSYSKINTEAFF. The CDR3 DNA follows: TGTGCCAGCAGTTACTCGAAGATAAACACTGAAGCTTTCTTT. This rearrangement joins TRBV6-5 to TRBJ1-1; no clear D gene. Germline V gene lookup returns CDR1 MNHEY and CDR2 SVGAGI. Deletions cut 0 bases from V and 2 bases from J, with 7 bases between. The CDR3 is 14 residues long.

The V gene is TRBV11-2, the J gene TRBJ2-6; 8 bases fit TRBD1. The CDR3 length is 18 residues. Germline V gene sequence: CDR1 SGHAT, CDR2 FQNNGV. Unmatched junction bases numbered 9, after V lost 5 bases and J lost 0 bases. The CDR3 DNA follows: TGTGCCAGCAGCCTTCCGGGACAGGAGAGCTCTGGGGCCAACGTCCTGACTTTC. As protein: CASSLPGQESSGANVLTF.

This clonotype was seen only a few times. This chain links TRBV20-1 with TRBJ2-7, with TRBD2 matching 9 bases. This CDR3 has 15 amino acids. The germline V gene encodes CDR1 DFQATT and CDR2 SNEGSKA (reference sequence). Trimming took 4 bases from V and 0 from J; bases not matched to a gene: 7. CDR3 protein: CSANRRTSDSYEQYF. CDR3 nucleotide sequence: TGCAGTGCTAACCGGAGGACTAGCGACTCCTACGAGCAGTACTTC.

CDR3 region: CASSGGLANEKLFF. CDR3 DNA: TGTGCCAGCAGCGGGGGACTTGCGAATGAAAAACTGTTTTTT. The chain recombines TRBV7-9 with TRBJ1-4; tentatively, D is TRBD1 (5 bases). Germline lookup yields CDR1 SEHNR and CDR2 FQNEAQ (reference sequence). This CDR3 is 14 amino acids long. Trimming pared 5 bases from V and 5 bases from J, leaving 12 bases between.

This clonotype was recorded a few times. The chain links TRBV7-9 to TRBJ2-5; no definite D call. The J call may be incorrect, as the DNA end agrees better with TRBJ2-1. This CDR3 spans 15 amino acids. CDR1 SEHNR and CDR2 FQNEAQ come from the germline V gene (reference sequence). CDR3 amino acids: CASSLDIGYGDWQFF. The CDR3 coding sequence is TGTGCCAGCAGCTTAGACATCGGTTACGGAGATTGGCAGTTCTTC.